This TCR beta chain was recorded in a study of cytomegalovirus exposure and HLA in healthy donors. The CDR3 is made up of 13 amino acids. Trimming stripped 8 bases from V and 4 bases from J, with 14 bases between. Germline loops: CDR1 ENHRY, CDR2 SYGVKD. As for this clone: Antigen specificity is unknown.

Overall study results and limits: Other equally common chains were less clonally expanded than HLA-associated TCR beta chains, a later analysis showed. Analyses of presence and absence presupposed an approximately uniform sequencing depth across donors.

The PCR employed 60 Vbeta primers together with 13 Jbeta primers. Some clones are missing from TCRdb's copy, which holds only in-frame ones; the method was immunoSEQ multiplex PCR. The data contain about 100,000 clones, over 60% of them seen just once; the ten biggest clones take up approximately 4.2%. The chain employs TRBV10-3 and TRBJ2-5, with D possibly TRBD2 on 5 matching bases. This TCR was sampled from a female donor in good health and CMV-seropositive. The sequencing sample was made of PBMCs. The CDR3 region is CAIASGWGETQYF. The CDR3 bases are TGTGCCATCGCCTCGGGGTGGGGAGAGACCCAGTACTTC.